One and the same sample provided the 25 T cell receptor beta chains below, sequenced in a study of TIL therapy for anti-PD-1-resistant metastatic lung cancer. Time point reported: pre-treatment sample, taken before nivolumab and TIL therapy. Sequencing used immunoSEQ v3. Assay: immunoSEQ multiplex PCR; the TCRdb copy retains only in-frame clones and omits some. The sample shows around 50,000 clones, 70% to 75% of them seen only once. Material: blood, obtained at baseline. The receptors come from a person between 30 and 79 years old with non-small cell lung cancer.

DNA for the CDR3: TGTGCCAGCTCACGAGACCCCGGCTCCTACGAGCAGTACTTC. As protein: CASSRDPGSYEQYF. This chain links TRBV18 with TRBJ2-7; D remains ambiguous. This CDR3 contains 14 residues. Germline V gives CDR1 KGHSH, CDR2 LQKENI. Trimming removed 4 bases from V and 0 bases from J, with 10 bases in between.

The V call is TRBV6-5, the J call TRBJ2-7; 7 positions agree with TRBD1. Germline V gives CDR1 MNHEY, CDR2 SVGAGI. The CDR3 is 16 residues long. After removal of 2 bases from V and 0 bases from J, the junction contained 7 bases not matched to a gene. CDR3 loop: CASSYQTGFGSYEQYF. The CDR3 DNA reads TGTGCCAGCAGTTACCAGACAGGGTTTGGCTCCTACGAGCAGTACTTC.

The rearrangement uses TRBV30 and TRBJ1-6, with 12 bases that match TRBD1. This CDR3 is 14 amino acids long. With 3 bases clipped from V and 9 bases from J, the junction kept 3 bases outside the gene matches. In germline, CDR1 is GTSNPN, CDR2 SVGIG (reference sequence). CDR3 protein: CAWRGTGGGSPLHF. The DNA for the CDR3 is TGTGCCTGGAGGGGGACAGGGGGCGGTTCACCCCTCCACTTT.

This clone was recorded only once. The chain links TRBV9 to TRBJ2-3, with 9 nucleotides matching TRBD1. CDR3 length: 15 amino acids. CDR1 is SGDLS and CDR2 is YYNGEE in the germline V gene. V lost 3 bases, J lost 5 bases, and 7 bases stayed unmatched. The chain's CDR3 is CASSAGDREIDTQYF. Written as DNA, the CDR3 is TGTGCCAGCAGCGCAGGGGACAGGGAGATAGATACGCAGTATTTT.

This clone showed up just a few times. The rearrangement joins TRBV7-2 to TRBJ1-6; D uncertain. CDR3 length: 14 residues. CDR1 SGHTA and CDR2 FQGNSA come from the germline V gene. V gave up 3 bases and J gave up 8 bases, with 11 bases separating them. The DNA for the CDR3 is TGTGCCAGCAGCTTCAAGGGAGGATATTCACCCCTCCACTTT. Translation: CASSFKGGYSPLHF.

The V gene is TRBV11-2, the J gene TRBJ1-3; 9 nucleotides line up with TRBD1. V shed 0 bases, J shed 5 bases, and the junction held 2 bases outside the gene matches. Germline loops: CDR1 SGHAT, CDR2 FQNNGV. The CDR3 runs 15 residues. The CDR3 DNA reads TGTGCCAGCAGCTTAGAACAGGGGGCCAGAAACACCATATATTTT. Translation: CASSLEQGARNTIYF.

The chain uses TRBV4-1 and TRBJ2-1, with no clear D. Germline CDR1 is MGHRA and CDR2 is YSYEKL. The V gene lost 1 base and the J gene lost 2 bases, with 15 bases spanning the gap. This CDR3 spans 17 amino acids. CDR3 sequence: CASSQVDLGFAYNEQFF. The CDR3 DNA reads as TGCGCCAGCAGCCAAGTGGATTTAGGCTTTGCCTACAATGAGCAGTTCTTC.

The chain links TRBV5-1 to TRBJ2-5, with a tentative D call TRBD2 (6 bases). Trimming removed 2 bases at V and 5 bases at J, with 13 bases between. The length of the CDR3 is 14 residues. Per germline, CDR1 SGHRS and CDR2 YFSETQ. The CDR3 DNA reads TGCGCCAGCAGCTTCCTGTTTGGGGGGGAGACCCAGTACTTC. Its protein product is CASSFLFGGETQYF.

This sequence joins TRBV15 and TRBJ1-4, with D possibly being TRBD1 (5 bases). Germline V gives CDR1 LNHNV, CDR2 YYDKDF (reference sequence). Trimming shortened V by 3 bases and J by 8 bases, and 13 bases separated the two germline ends. The CDR3 loop spans 14 amino acids. CDR3 amino acids: CATSSGTQAEKLFF. CDR3 bases: TGTGCCACCAGCAGCGGGACTCAGGCCGAAAAACTGTTTTTT. Looking up the rest from reference TRBV15 and TRBJ1-4 gives the full variable domain: DAMVIQNPRYQVTQFGKPVTLSCSQTLNHNVMYWYQQKSSQAPKLLFHYYDKDFNNEADTPDNFQSRRPNTSFCFLDIRSPGLGDTAMYLCATSSGTQAEKLFFGSGTQLSVL.

The chain combines TRBV7-2 with TRBJ1-2; 7 bases match TRBD1. From germline, CDR1 is SGHTA and CDR2 FQGNSA. Trimming cost V 6 bases and J 2 bases; bases outside gene matches: 9. CDR3 size: 15 residues. CDR3 sequence: CASSLPAGQNYGYTF. For the CDR3, the DNA is TGTGCCAGCAGTCTCCCAGCGGGACAGAACTATGGCTACACCTTC.

The chain carries TRBV19 and TRBJ1-3; 10 nucleotides line up with TRBD1. The trim removed 3 bases at V and 2 bases at J, leaving 13 bases unmatched. Germline CDR1 and CDR2: LNHDA and SQIVND (reference sequence). The CDR3 covers 19 residues. CDR3: CASSILGTGASAPGNTIYF. In DNA, the CDR3 is TGTGCCAGTAGTATTCTCGGGACAGGGGCATCGGCGCCTGGAAACACCATATATTTT.

The chain recombines TRBV21-1 with TRBJ2-3; the table assigns TRBD2, which was not confirmed against the DNA. TRBV21-1 is designated a pseudogene. The CDR3 contains 18 residues. DNA for the CDR3: TGTGCCAGCAGCAATACCGGGACTAGCGGGAGGAAGACAGATACGCAGTATTTT. This translates into CASSNTGTSGRKTDTQYF.

This sequence joins TRBV6-5 and TRBJ1-1; 8 bases map to TRBD1. The CDR3 runs to 14 residues. J was trimmed by 1 base and V by 7 bases; bases with no gene match: 5. Germline V gene sequence: CDR1 MNHEY, CDR2 SVGAGI. CDR3 nucleotides: TGTGCCAGCACCGGACAGGGCGGGAACACTGAAGCTTTCTTT. Translated: CASTGQGGNTEAFF.

V gene TRBV28 combines with J gene TRBJ1-2; weak D call: TRBD1 (5 bases). Germline V CDR1 and CDR2: MDHEN, SYDVKM. V was shortened by 8 bases and J by 3 bases, with 10 bases between the two germline ends. This CDR3 has 12 residues. CDR3 sequence: CASAGTDYGYTF. The DNA for the CDR3 is TGTGCCAGCGCCGGGACGGACTATGGCTACACCTTC.

This clone was observed once. The CDR3 protein is CASSVRTDYNEQFF. DNA of the CDR3: TGTGCCAGCAGCGTTAGGACAGACTACAATGAGCAGTTCTTC. The chain is built from TRBV9 and TRBJ2-1, with a weak D call TRBD1 (6 bases). Germline V gene sequence: CDR1 SGDLS, CDR2 YYNGEE. The CDR3 sequence is 14 residues long. The germline V and J ends were trimmed by 2 bases and 3 bases, with 9 bases remaining between them. The entire variable domain, with the rest obtained from reference TRBV9 and TRBJ2-1, is as follows: DSGVTQTPKHLITATGQRVTLRCSPRSGDLSVYWYQQSLDQGLQFLIQYYNGEERAKGNILERFSAQQFPDLHSELNLSSLELGDSALYFCASSVRTDYNEQFFGPGTRLTVL.

V and J are TRBV28 and TRBJ1-1; weak D call: TRBD1 (5 bases). Trimming left V 3 bases short and J 4 bases short, with 15 bases between. The germline V gene encodes CDR1 MDHEN and CDR2 SYDVKM. The CDR3 consists of 15 residues. CDR3 loop: CASSFAGRGVTEAFF. The DNA for the CDR3 is TGTGCCAGCAGTTTTGCGGGAAGGGGTGTCACTGAAGCTTTCTTT.

The chain uses TRBV4-2 and TRBJ1-3; TRBD1 is a possible D gene (5 bases). The germline CDR1 and CDR2 sequences are LGHNA and YNFKEQ. CDR3 size: 14 residues. V dropped 7 bases and J dropped 0 bases, with 10 bases sitting between them. The CDR3 coding sequence is TGTGCCAGCAAAGGGGAATCCTCTGGAAACACCATATATTTT. It yields the protein CASKGESSGNTIYF.

The chain employs TRBV19 and TRBJ2-5; 7 bases map to TRBD2. Germline V gene data show CDR1 as LNHDA and CDR2 as SQIVND (reference sequence). This CDR3 comprises 13 residues. Losses at the gene ends were 4 bases for V and 4 bases for J; bases not matched to a gene: 3. DNA of the CDR3: TGTGCCAGTAGTACACGACTAGCAGAGACCCAGTACTTC. Its protein is CASSTRLAETQYF.

The chain carries TRBV7-9 and TRBJ2-3; unclear D gene. From germline, CDR1 is SEHNR and CDR2 FQNEAQ (reference sequence). Between the trimmed V and J ends, which lost 2 bases and 5 bases, there was a span of 14 bases. The CDR3 totals 15 residues. Here the CDR3 reads CASSLRREIRDTQYF. The CDR3 DNA follows: TGTGCCAGCAGCTTAAGGCGCGAGATCAGAGATACGCAGTATTTT.

V is TRBV21-1 and J is TRBJ2-4; TRBD1 is the table's D call and was not checked against the DNA. TRBV21-1 is a pseudogene locus. CDR3 length: 15 residues. The CDR3, as DNA: TGTGCCAGCCGCCTAGGTGGGCAGGGTAAAAACATTCAGTACTTC. This gives the protein CASRLGGQGKNIQYF.

V usage is TRBV6-5 and J usage is TRBJ2-7; D possibly corresponds to TRBD1 (7 bases). In germline, CDR1 is MNHEY, CDR2 SVGAGI. This CDR3 spans 14 amino acids. The V gene lost 5 bases and the J gene lost 2 bases, with 13 bases spanning the gap. CDR3 amino acids: CASSRQGGPYEQYF. The CDR3 nucleotides are TGTGCCAGCAGTCGACAGGGAGGACCCTACGAGCAGTACTTC.

The chain employs TRBV29-1 and TRBJ2-2, with 8 bases fitting TRBD2. CDR3 length: 18 amino acids. The germline gives CDR1 SQVTM, CDR2 ANQGSEA. With V trimmed by 0 bases and J by 0 bases, 9 bases remained unmatched. The CDR3 sequence is CSVEDPQRGTTNTGELFF. The CDR3 coding sequence is TGCAGCGTTGAAGATCCACAGCGGGGGACTACGAACACCGGGGAGCTGTTTTTT.

This rearrangement joins TRBV7-9 to TRBJ2-7; 8 nucleotides match TRBD2. The CDR3 covers 12 residues. V lost 7 bases and J lost 4; bases outside the gene matches: 3. Germline assignment: CDR1 SEHNR and CDR2 FQNEAQ (reference sequence). The CDR3 here is CASTREGYEQYF. The CDR3 nucleotides are TGTGCCAGCACCCGGGAGGGGTACGAGCAGTACTTC.

The chain carries TRBV14 and TRBJ2-7, with D perhaps matching TRBD2 (6 bases). The V end was cut by 1 base, the J end by 5 bases, with 9 bases between. The CDR3 contains 13 residues. The V gene's germline CDR1 is SGHDN and CDR2 FVKESK. CDR3: CASSQALANEQYF. CDR3 nucleotide sequence: TGTGCCAGCAGCCAAGCTCTAGCGAACGAGCAGTACTTC.

This chain uses TRBV7-2 with TRBJ1-5, with TRBD1 identical over 7 bases. J was trimmed by 3 bases and V by 1 base; bases with no gene match: 6. This CDR3 is built from 16 residues. From germline, CDR1 is SGHTA and CDR2 FQGNSA. The CDR3 region has the DNA TGTGCCAGCAGCTTAGTGGGACAGAATAACAATCAGCCCCAGCATTTT. It translates to CASSLVGQNNNQPQHF. The whole variable domain, remainder taken from reference TRBV7-2 and TRBJ1-5, is GAGVSQSPSNKVTEKGKDVELRCDPISGHTALYWYRQSLGQGLEFLIYFQGNSAPDKSGLPSDRFSAERTGGSVSTLTIQRTQQEDSAVYLCASSLVGQNNNQPQHFGDGTRLSIL.